This is a list of T cell receptor beta chains from one sample in a study of blood T cell repertoires in COVID-19. Assay: immunoSEQ multiplex PCR; the TCRdb copy retains only in-frame clones and omits some. The data contain under 55,000 clones, around 79% of them singletons. The sequenced material came from peripheral blood. These receptors originate from a human donor in a cohort sampled during active COVID-19. Each CDR3 is given with its conserved first and last residue. D genes are given only for firm matches. Expanded clones are given a class, and other clones once, few, many or no size at all.

len: 15
d_gene: NA
abundance: NA
v_gene: TRBV13
j_gene: TRBJ2-5
CDR3aa: CASSLGSTSGETQYF
CDR3nt: TGTGCCAGCAGCTTAGGCTCTACTAGTGGAGAGACCCAGTACTTC

len: 14
d_gene: TRBD1
abundance: NA
v_gene: TRBV5-1
j_gene: TRBJ1-4
CDR3aa: CASSLGQGNEKLFF
CDR3nt: TGCGCCAGCAGCTTGGGACAGGGGAATGAAAAACTGTTTTTT

len: 14
d_gene: TRBD2
abundance: once
v_gene: TRBV3-1/TRBV3-2
j_gene: TRBJ2-5
CDR3aa: CASSQDTSGGPQYF
CDR3nt: TGTGCCAGCAGCCAAGACACTAGCGGGGGGCCCCAGTACTTC

len: 11
d_gene: TRBD2
abundance: few
v_gene: TRBV11-3
j_gene: TRBJ2-7
CDR3aa: CASSPGLEQYF
CDR3nt: TGTGCCAGCAGCCCGGGACTAGAGCAGTACTTC

len: 14
d_gene: TRBD2
abundance: NA
v_gene: TRBV2
j_gene: TRBJ2-7
CDR3aa: CASSEGGRAREQYF
CDR3nt: TGTGCCAGCAGTGAAGGCGGGAGGGCCCGGGAGCAGTACTTC

len: 15
d_gene: NA
abundance: few
v_gene: TRBV7-2
j_gene: TRBJ2-2
CDR3aa: CASSLSGPNTGELFF
CDR3nt: TGTGCCAGCAGCTTAAGCGGCCCGAACACCGGGGAGCTGTTTTTT

len: 15
d_gene: TRBD1
abundance: NA
v_gene: TRBV5-5
j_gene: TRBJ2-5
CDR3aa: CASSLASGGRETQYF
CDR3nt: TGTGCCAGCAGCTTGGCCTCAGGGGGACGAGAGACCCAGTACTTC

len: 14
d_gene: NA
abundance: NA
v_gene: TRBV6-1
j_gene: TRBJ1-5
CDR3aa: CASSDDISNQPQHF
CDR3nt: TGTGCCAGCAGTGACGACATTAGCAATCAGCCCCAGCATTTT

len: 16
d_gene: TRBD1
abundance: NA
v_gene: TRBV11-2
j_gene: TRBJ2-1
CDR3aa: CASSFRGLTHYNEQFF
CDR3nt: TGTGCCAGCAGCTTCAGGGGGCTCACTCATTACAATGAGCAGTTCTTC

len: 15
d_gene: TRBD1
abundance: NA
v_gene: TRBV11-3
j_gene: TRBJ2-3
CDR3aa: CASSLGTGGSDTQYF
CDR3nt: TGTGCCAGCAGCTTAGGGACAGGGGGCTCTGATACGCAGTATTTT

len: 13
d_gene: NA
abundance: NA
v_gene: TRBV29-1
j_gene: TRBJ2-5
CDR3aa: CSASQLGPETQYF
CDR3nt: TGCAGCGCCTCTCAACTAGGACCCGAGACCCAGTACTTC

len: 15
d_gene: TRBD2
abundance: NA
v_gene: TRBV28
j_gene: TRBJ2-1
CDR3aa: CASLGLAGAHNEQFF
CDR3nt: TGTGCCAGCCTTGGGCTAGCGGGAGCCCACAATGAGCAGTTCTTC

len: 18
d_gene: TRBD2
abundance: NA
v_gene: TRBV4-1
j_gene: TRBJ2-7
CDR3aa: CASSQDLSWLAGNYEQYF
CDR3nt: TGCGCCAGCAGCCAAGATCTTTCGTGGCTAGCGGGAAACTACGAGCAGTACTTC

len: 14
d_gene: NA
abundance: once
v_gene: TRBV10-3
j_gene: TRBJ1-2
CDR3aa: CAISVLGASGGYTF
CDR3nt: TGTGCCATCAGTGTCCTGGGGGCAAGTGGAGGCTACACCTTC

len: 16
d_gene: NA
abundance: NA
v_gene: TRBV28
j_gene: TRBJ2-7
CDR3aa: CASAFSLSNPTYEQYF
CDR3nt: TGTGCCAGCGCGTTTAGTCTATCGAATCCTACCTACGAGCAGTACTTC

len: 14
d_gene: NA
abundance: NA
v_gene: TRBV6-6
j_gene: TRBJ2-7
CDR3aa: CASSYHPRDYEQYF
CDR3nt: TGTGCCAGCAGTTACCATCCCCGGGACTACGAGCAGTACTTC

len: 13
d_gene: NA
abundance: NA
v_gene: TRBV5-8
j_gene: TRBJ2-1
CDR3aa: CASSLLAGGEQFF
CDR3nt: TGTGCCAGCAGCTTACTAGCAGGAGGTGAGCAGTTCTTC

len: 15
d_gene: NA
abundance: NA
v_gene: TRBV5-1
j_gene: TRBJ1-5
CDR3aa: CASSSTGNGNQPQHF
CDR3nt: TGCGCCAGCAGTTCCACAGGGAACGGCAATCAGCCCCAGCATTTT